This passage covers 20 T cell receptor beta chains from one sample sequenced in a study of CD8 T cells in Susac syndrome. The authors reverse transcribed roughly 0.5 to 1 ug RNA with random hexamers. MiXCR was run by TCRdb on the immunoSEQ multiplex PCR reads, yielding one entry per CDR3 protein. The sample consists of a few hundred thousand distinct CDR3 sequences, around 93% of them appearing once. The source material was CD4+ T cells from PBMCs. These receptor sequences come from a human donor with multiple sclerosis.

CDR3 loop: CSARPPRGGVDTQYF. CDR3 DNA: TGCAGTGCTAGACCCCCACGGGGGGGAGTGGATACGCAGTATTTT. The chain recombines TRBV20-1 with TRBJ2-3, with 8 nucleotides matching TRBD2. The length of the CDR3 is 15 residues. Germline lookup yields CDR1 DFQATT and CDR2 SNEGSKA (reference sequence). Germline trimming cut 2 bases from V and 6 bases from J; bases unmatched to any gene: 10.

This sequence joins TRBV9 and TRBJ2-1; weak D call: TRBD1 (6 bases). The CDR3 sequence is 14 residues long. Germline CDR1 SGDLS, CDR2 YYNGEE. The ends were cut back, 1 base at V and 4 bases at J, with 9 bases in the middle. The CDR3 spells CASSVRDTYNEQFF. CDR3 nucleotide sequence: TGTGCCAGCAGCGTAAGGGACACGTACAATGAGCAGTTCTTC.

This sequence joins TRBV25-1 and TRBJ1-2, with D maybe TRBD1 (6 bases). Germline CDR1 MGHDK, CDR2 SYGVNS. CDR3 length: 16 residues. The V end was cut by 4 bases, the J end by 0 bases, with 15 bases between. CDR3 protein: CASSGRDNQANYGYTF. The CDR3 region has the DNA TGTGCCAGCAGTGGCCGGGACAATCAAGCTAACTATGGCTACACCTTC.

The chain has TRBV29-1 and TRBJ2-1, with 7 bases identical to TRBD2. V lost 4 bases to trimming and J lost 5 bases; unmatched junction nucleotides: 14. The length of the CDR3 is 16 residues. The germline V gene has CDR1 SQVTM and CDR2 ANQGSEA. CDR3 nucleotides: TGCAGCGTTGGGGGGGGACTCCTAACATTGAACAATGAGCAGTTCTTC. Its translation: CSVGGGLLTLNNEQFF.

The chain couples TRBV3-1 to TRBJ1-2; the D gene is possibly TRBD1 (6 bases). This CDR3 is built from 14 residues. V gave up 0 bases and J gave up 8 bases, with 13 bases separating them. CDR1 is LGHDT and CDR2 is YNNKEL in the germline V gene (reference sequence). The CDR3 protein is CASSQDRAQGGYTF. The DNA of the CDR3 is TGTGCCAGCAGCCAAGACAGGGCCCAGGGGGGCTACACCTTC.

The J gene is TRBJ1-1, the V gene TRBV6-5; 9 bases match TRBD1. Per germline, CDR1 MNHEY and CDR2 SVGAGI. With 0 bases clipped from V and 5 bases from J, the junction kept 4 bases outside the gene matches. The CDR3 totals 15 residues. Here the CDR3 reads CASSYSLTGGTEAFF. DNA of the CDR3: TGTGCCAGCAGTTACTCCTTGACAGGGGGTACTGAAGCTTTCTTT.

This clonotype appeared once. V is TRBV9 and J is TRBJ1-2; unclear D gene. The CDR3 totals 14 residues. Trimming left V 6 bases short and J 1 base short, with 13 bases between. The V gene's germline CDR1 is SGDLS and CDR2 YYNGEE. CDR3 region: CASTLDEFNYGYTF. CDR3 bases: TGTGCCAGCACCCTGGACGAGTTTAACTATGGCTACACCTTC.

This chain joins TRBV24-1 and TRBJ1-2, with D possibly TRBD1 on 5 matching bases. Germline V lookup: CDR1 KGHDR, CDR2 SFDVKD. This CDR3 contains 15 residues. The V and J ends lost 2 bases and 7 bases respectively, with 16 bases between them. CDR3 in amino acids: CATSDSGEDAGGYTF. For the CDR3, the DNA is TGTGCCACCAGTGATTCGGGGGAGGATGCGGGTGGCTACACCTTC.

The chain recombines TRBV5-4 with TRBJ2-7; 7 positions match TRBD2. V dropped 4 bases and J dropped 4; count of bases not matched to a gene: 11. This CDR3 has 15 amino acids. Germline CDR1 and CDR2: SGHNT and YYREEE (reference sequence). Written as DNA, the CDR3 is TGTGCCAGCAGCCTCTATTGGCGGGAGAGATACGAGCAGTACGTC. Protein product: CASSLYWRERYEQYV.

The chain is built from TRBV27 and TRBJ2-1, with TRBD2 matching over 8 bases. Trimming removed 6 bases from V and 9 bases from J; junction bases left unmatched: 13. Germline CDR1 MNHEY, CDR2 SMNVEV (reference sequence). The CDR3 consists of 15 residues. CDR3 sequence: CASSAPGGAWVEQFF. In nucleotides, the CDR3 is TGTGCCAGCAGCGCCCCCGGGGGGGCCTGGGTTGAGCAGTTCTTC.

This rearrangement joins TRBV19 to TRBJ2-1; 8 bases agree with TRBD2. The CDR3 is 14 residues long. Germline V gene lookup returns CDR1 LNHDA and CDR2 SQIVND (reference sequence). V lost 5 bases, J lost 4 bases, and 4 bases stayed unmatched. CDR3 protein: CASSLAGRYNEQFF. The DNA of the CDR3 is TGTGCCAGTAGTTTAGCGGGGAGATACAATGAGCAGTTCTTC.

V and J are TRBV12-3 or TRBV12-4 and TRBJ2-2; a possible D gene is TRBD1 (6 bases). Trimming left V 8 bases short and J 6 bases short, with 16 bases between. The CDR3 totals 14 residues. The CDR3 region is CASQPGASAGELFF. DNA of the CDR3: TGTGCCAGCCAGCCAGGGGCGAGCGCCGGGGAGCTGTTTTTT.

The V call is TRBV30, the J call TRBJ2-3; possible D gene TRBD1, 6 bases. V was clipped by 2 bases and J by 1 base, with 10 bases between them. The CDR3 has 14 residues. The germline CDR1 and CDR2 sequences are GTSNPN and SVGIG (reference sequence). The CDR3 bases are TGTGCCTGGAGTCAGGCAGGGGGCACAGATACGCAGTATTTT. Translating it yields CAWSQAGGTDTQYF. The variable domain in full, with the rest retrieved from reference TRBV30 and TRBJ2-3, is SQTIHQWPATLVQPVGSPLSLECTVEGTSNPNLYWYRQAAGRGLQLLFYSVGIGQISSEVPQNLSASRPQDRQFILSSKKLLLSDSGFYLCAWSQAGGTDTQYFGPGTRLTVL.

The chain couples TRBV5-1 to TRBJ2-3; 8 bases are shared with TRBD2. This CDR3 contains 15 residues. From germline, CDR1 is SGHRS and CDR2 YFSETQ. V lost 0 bases and J lost 1; bases outside the gene matches: 1. Here the CDR3 reads CASSLDSGGTDTQYF. CDR3 coding DNA: TGCGCCAGCAGCTTGGATAGCGGGGGCACAGATACGCAGTATTTT. Full variable domain (missing parts from reference TRBV5-1 and TRBJ2-3): KAGVTQTPRYLIKTRGQQVTLSCSPISGHRSVSWYQQTPGQGLQFLFEYFSETQRNKGNFPGRFSGRQFSNSRSEMNVSTLELGDSALYLCASSLDSGGTDTQYFGPGTRLTVL.

V is TRBV10-3 and J is TRBJ2-3; TRBD2 matches at 7 bases. This CDR3 comprises 16 residues. Germline V gives CDR1 ENHRY, CDR2 SYGVKD. Losses at the gene ends were 2 bases for V and 2 bases for J; bases not matched to a gene: 7. The CDR3 sequence is CAISERAGSFTDTQYF. The CDR3 DNA reads as TGTGCCATCAGTGAGAGAGCGGGGTCGTTCACAGATACGCAGTATTTT.

The chain has TRBV3-1 and TRBJ2-7; TRBD1 agrees at 7 bases. The CDR3 runs 15 residues. J lost 1 base, V lost 1 base, and 4 bases had no gene match. CDR1 and CDR2 from the germline V gene are LGHDT and YNNKEL (reference sequence). DNA for the CDR3: TGTGCCAGCAGCCAAGTACCGGGACAGTCCTACGAGCAGTACTTC. This codes for CASSQVPGQSYEQYF.

The chain has TRBV5-1 and TRBJ1-5; TRBD1 is a possible D gene (6 bases). Germline CDR1 reads SGHRS; CDR2 reads YFSETQ. V shed 1 base and J shed 4 bases, with 18 bases lying between them. This CDR3 has 17 amino acids. The CDR3 DNA reads TGCGCCAGCAGCTTGCAAACTTCCCGGGACAAGAATCAGCCCCAGCATTTT. This codes for CASSLQTSRDKNQPQHF.

V usage is TRBV7-8 and J usage is TRBJ1-5; 9 bases are shared with TRBD1. With 5 bases clipped from V and 0 bases from J, the junction kept 8 bases outside the gene matches. Looked up from germline, CDR1 is SGHVS and CDR2 is FQNEAQ. This CDR3 is built from 17 residues. The CDR3 coding sequence is TGTGCCAGCAGCCCACCCGGACAGGGGTATAGCAATCAGCCCCAGCATTTT. This translates into CASSPPGQGYSNQPQHF.

The genes are TRBV15 and TRBJ2-3; 7 bases line up with TRBD2. Germline CDR1 LNHNV, CDR2 YYDKDF (reference sequence). The length of the CDR3 is 16 residues. V lost 5 bases to trimming and J lost 2 bases; unmatched junction nucleotides: 10. CDR3 residues: CATSGVSGTITDTQYF. The CDR3 DNA is TGTGCCACCAGCGGGGTTTCCGGGACTATCACAGATACGCAGTATTTT.

The chain carries TRBV7-9 and TRBJ1-1, with TRBD1 matching 7 bases. The length of the CDR3 is 13 residues. V shed 6 bases, J shed 3 bases, and the junction held 4 bases outside the gene matches. Germline V CDR1 and CDR2: SEHNR, FQNEAQ (reference sequence). The CDR3 DNA sequence: TGTGCCAGCAGACGTCAGGGGGACACTGAAGCTTTCTTT. It is translated as CASRRQGDTEAFF. Complete variable domain (other parts from reference TRBV7-9 and TRBJ1-1): DTGVSQNPRHKITKRGQNVTFRCDPISEHNRLYWYRQTLGQGPEFLTYFQNEAQLEKSRLLSDRFSAERPKGSFSTLEIQRTEQGDSAMYLCASRRQGDTEAFFGQGTRLTVV.